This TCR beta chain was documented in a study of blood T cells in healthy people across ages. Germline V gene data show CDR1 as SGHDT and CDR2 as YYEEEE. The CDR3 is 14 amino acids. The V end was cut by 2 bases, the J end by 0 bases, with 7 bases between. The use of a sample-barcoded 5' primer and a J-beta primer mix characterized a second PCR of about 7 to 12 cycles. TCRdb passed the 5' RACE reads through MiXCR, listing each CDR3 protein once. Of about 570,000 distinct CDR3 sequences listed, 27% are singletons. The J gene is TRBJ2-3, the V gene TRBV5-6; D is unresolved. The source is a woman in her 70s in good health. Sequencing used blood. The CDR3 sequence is CASSFPTSTDTQYF. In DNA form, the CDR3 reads TGTGCCAGCAGCTTCCCGACCAGCACAGATACGCAGTATTTT.